These 28 T cell receptor beta chains originate from one sample sequenced in a study of blood T cell repertoires in COVID-19. Profiling relied on immunoSEQ multiplex PCR, and the TCRdb table lists in-frame clones only, not all of them. The sample has 180,000 or so clones, around 85% seen once; the top ten hold about 1.2%. Sequenced input: peripheral blood. These receptors were collected from a man aged 55 to 70 who had recovered from COVID-19.

V usage is TRBV13 and J usage is TRBJ2-7; 16 bases fit TRBD2. Germline V gives CDR1 PRHDT, CDR2 FYEKMQ (reference sequence). The CDR3 consists of 17 residues. The junction had 7 bases not matched to a gene; V was cut back by 4 bases and J by 4 bases. The CDR3 loop is CASSSTGTSGGAYEQYF. The DNA of the CDR3 is TGTGCCAGCAGCTCGACTGGGACTAGCGGGGGGGCTTACGAGCAGTACTTC. The complete variable domain, with remaining parts taken from reference TRBV13 and TRBJ2-7, reads AAGVIQSPRHLIKEKRETATLKCYPIPRHDTVYWYQQGPGQDPQFLISFYEKMQSDKGSIPDRFSAQQFSDYHSELNMSSLELGDSALYFCASSSTGTSGGAYEQYFGPGTRLTVT.

V is TRBV5-5 and J is TRBJ1-1; weak D call: TRBD1 (6 bases). The germline V gene encodes CDR1 SGHKS and CDR2 YYEKEE (reference sequence). V was cut by 2 bases and J by 6 bases, with 17 bases left in between. The CDR3 is 15 amino acids. This CDR3 reads CASSFLTGSVAEAFF. The CDR3 coding sequence is TGTGCCAGCAGCTTCCTAACAGGGTCGGTGGCTGAAGCTTTCTTT. Variable domain in full (rest from reference TRBV5-5 and TRBJ1-1): DAGVTQSPTHLIKTRGQQVTLRCSPISGHKSVSWYQQVLGQGPQFIFQYYEKEERGRGNFPDRFSARQFPNYSSELNVNALLLGDSALYLCASSFLTGSVAEAFFGQGTRLTVV.

In this sample, this clone turned up a few times. V gene TRBV5-4 combines with J gene TRBJ2-2, with TRBD2 matching 11 bases. Trimming at V came to 5 bases and at J to 5 bases, leaving 11 bases not matched to a gene. The CDR3 totals 17 residues. CDR1 and CDR2 (germline): SGHNT, YYREEE (reference sequence). This CDR3 reads CASSPGPTSGETGELFF. The CDR3 coding sequence is TGTGCCAGCAGTCCGGGCCCGACTAGCGGGGAGACCGGGGAGCTGTTTTTT.

This clone was counted only a few times. This chain joins TRBV11-3 and TRBJ2-5; TRBD2 aligns across 12 bases. The CDR3 consists of 17 residues. In germline, CDR1 is SGHNT, CDR2 YENEEA. J gave up 1 base and V 1 base, and 4 bases lay outside the gene matches. The CDR3 coding sequence is TGTGCCAGCAGCTTAGGTCGGACTAGCGGGGTCCAAGAGACCCAGTACTTC. This gives the protein CASSLGRTSGVQETQYF.

This rearrangement joins TRBV7-2 to TRBJ2-3; D gene ambiguous. The ends were cut back, 5 bases at V and 2 bases at J, with 5 bases in the middle. The CDR3 sequence is 12 residues long. CDR1 SGHTA and CDR2 FQGNSA come from the germline V gene. The CDR3, as DNA: TGTGCCAGCAGCCCAAACACAGATACGCAGTATTTT. Its translation: CASSPNTDTQYF.

The chain employs TRBV24-1 and TRBJ2-7, with 15 bases that match TRBD2. The trim removed 2 bases at V and 3 bases at J, leaving 19 bases unmatched. The CDR3 runs 22 residues. Per the germline V gene, CDR1 is KGHDR and CDR2 is SFDVKD. CDR3 residues: CATSDSIGGLAGGRIFVYEQYF. CDR3 bases: TGTGCCACCAGTGATTCTATCGGTGGACTAGCGGGGGGGCGTATATTTGTCTACGAGCAGTACTTC.

V is TRBV7-3 and J is TRBJ2-7, with TRBD2 matching 7 bases. The CDR3 loop spans 15 amino acids. Germline values: CDR1 SGHTA, CDR2 FQGTGA. The V and J ends lost 2 bases and 0 bases, in that order; junction bases with no gene match: 4. The CDR3, as DNA: TGTGCCAGCAGCTTAGGGAGGGGTCGCTCCTACGAGCAGTACTTC. Encoded protein: CASSLGRGRSYEQYF.

The rearrangement uses TRBV12-3 or TRBV12-4 and TRBJ1-2, with a possible D match to TRBD1 (5 bases). Between the trimmed V and J ends, which lost 2 bases and 5 bases, there was a span of 9 bases. This CDR3 region has 13 residues. This CDR3 is CASSLSQGYGYTF. In nucleotides, the CDR3 is TGTGCCAGCAGTTTATCGCAGGGTTATGGCTACACCTTC.

This chain connects TRBV19 to TRBJ2-7; D is perhaps TRBD1 (6 bases). Looked up from germline, CDR1 is LNHDA and CDR2 is SQIVND (reference sequence). CDR3 size: 16 residues. Trimming removed 3 bases from V and 0 bases from J, with 15 bases in between. Written as DNA, the CDR3 is TGTGCCAGTAGTATCAGGGGCGGACTTGGCTCCTACGAGCAGTACTTC. Protein sequence: CASSIRGGLGSYEQYF.

The chain is built from TRBV9 and TRBJ2-7, with 7 bases aligning to TRBD1. The ends lost 0 bases at V and 7 bases at J; junction bases unmatched: 7. The CDR3 contains 14 residues. Germline CDR1 is SGDLS and CDR2 is YYNGEE. The CDR3: CASSVGVTGREQYF. The CDR3, as DNA: TGTGCCAGCAGCGTAGGGGTGACAGGGCGGGAGCAGTACTTC.

The gene calls are TRBV6-1 and TRBJ2-7; 10 bases agree with TRBD1. V gave up 0 bases and J gave up 3 bases; unmatched junction bases: 8. Germline CDR1 reads MNHNS; CDR2 reads SASEGT. The CDR3 contains 17 residues. The CDR3 nucleotides are TGTGCCAGCAGTGAAGCCTATGGGACAGGGGCCCACTACGAGCAGTACTTC. It is translated as CASSEAYGTGAHYEQYF.

The CDR3 sequence is CASSVGLLAGGDTQYF. CDR3 coding DNA: TGTGCCAGCAGCGTAGGCCTCCTAGCGGGGGGAGATACGCAGTATTTT. The chain joins TRBV9 to TRBJ2-3; 11 bases agree with TRBD2. The CDR3 is 16 amino acids. Germline lookup yields CDR1 SGDLS and CDR2 YYNGEE. V lost 0 bases, J lost 5 bases, and 5 bases stayed unmatched.

V is TRBV5-6 and J is TRBJ1-2, with TRBD1 matching 7 bases. The CDR3 extends over 14 amino acids. V was pared by 0 bases and J by 8 bases, with 7 bases of the junction left unmatched. From germline, CDR1 is SGHDT and CDR2 YYEEEE. CDR3: CASSLGSAGQGYTF. The CDR3, as DNA: TGTGCCAGCAGCTTGGGATCGGCGGGACAGGGCTACACCTTC.

This sequence joins TRBV6-5 and TRBJ1-5, with TRBD1 identical over 8 bases. J gave up 0 bases and V 10 bases, and 8 bases lay outside the gene matches. Germline lookup yields CDR1 MNHEY and CDR2 SVGAGI. The CDR3 is made up of 15 amino acids. The CDR3 DNA reads TGTGCCACCCGGACAGGGCCCTATAGCAATCAGCCCCAGCATTTT. It codes for CATRTGPYSNQPQHF.

In its sample, this clone was seen a few times. CDR3 residues: CASTKRGVSDTQYF. In DNA form, the CDR3 reads TGTGCCAGCACGAAGCGGGGGGTCTCAGATACGCAGTATTTT. The chain employs TRBV11-1 and TRBJ2-3, with 9 nucleotides matching TRBD2. Germline V gene sequence: CDR1 SGHAT, CDR2 FQDESV (reference sequence). J was trimmed by 4 bases and V by 7 bases; bases with no gene match: 6. This CDR3 has 14 residues.

V usage is TRBV18 and J usage is TRBJ1-4; tentatively, D is TRBD1 (6 bases). CDR3 length equals 14 residues. The germline V gene encodes CDR1 KGHSH and CDR2 LQKENI. Deletions cut 2 bases from V and 7 bases from J, with 11 bases between. The CDR3 loop is CASSPITGSEKLFF. The DNA of the CDR3 is TGTGCCAGCTCACCAATCACAGGGAGTGAAAAACTGTTTTTT.

The chain joins TRBV6-5 to TRBJ2-3, with TRBD1 identical over 8 bases. The CDR3 loop spans 12 amino acids. V lost 10 bases, J lost 6 bases, and 6 bases stayed unmatched. Germline loops: CDR1 MNHEY, CDR2 SVGAGI. CDR3 region: CATDRATDTQYF. The CDR3 coding sequence is TGTGCCACGGACAGGGCGACGGATACGCAGTATTTT.

The rearrangement links TRBV7-8 to TRBJ1-2, with D perhaps matching TRBD1 (5 bases). Germline V gene data show CDR1 as SGHVS and CDR2 as FQNEAQ. V shed 3 bases and J shed 4 bases, with 12 bases lying between them. This CDR3 has 14 amino acids. CDR3 nucleotides: TGTGCCAGCAGCTTGGCAGGGCCGTTCTATGGCTACACCTTC. As protein: CASSLAGPFYGYTF.

This chain uses TRBV7-2 with TRBJ1-4; TRBD1 is a possible D gene (5 bases). The CDR3 is made up of 14 amino acids. CDR1 SGHTA and CDR2 FQGNSA come from the germline V gene. Trimming shortened V by 3 bases and J by 4 bases, and 9 bases separated the two germline ends. The CDR3 loop is CASSLTAFNEKLFF. For the CDR3, the DNA is TGTGCCAGCAGCTTGACAGCTTTTAATGAAAAACTGTTTTTT. The variable domain in full, with the rest retrieved from reference TRBV7-2 and TRBJ1-4, is GAGVSQSPSNKVTEKGKDVELRCDPISGHTALYWYRQSLGQGLEFLIYFQGNSAPDKSGLPSDRFSAERTGGSVSTLTIQRTQQEDSAVYLCASSLTAFNEKLFFGSGTQLSVL.

This chain links TRBV2 with TRBJ2-5; 7 bases fit TRBD1. Germline values: CDR1 SNHLY, CDR2 FYNNEI. The V segment lost 5 bases and the J segment 5 bases; nucleotides outside the gene matches: 5. This CDR3 spans 13 amino acids. The CDR3 bases are TGTGCCAGCAGTTACGACAGGGACGAGACCCAGTACTTC. Translation gives CASSYDRDETQYF.

The rearrangement joins TRBV18 to TRBJ2-2; 8 bases fit TRBD1. Germline CDR1 is KGHSH and CDR2 is LQKENI. CDR3 length equals 16 residues. The V segment lost 5 bases and the J segment 2 bases; nucleotides outside the gene matches: 7. The CDR3 loop is CASSIQGAPNTGELFF. The CDR3 region has the DNA TGTGCCAGCTCAATCCAGGGGGCCCCTAACACCGGGGAGCTGTTTTTT.

This clone was picked up one time. The chain is built from TRBV5-1 and TRBJ2-3; 7 bases are a match to TRBD1. V was pared by 9 bases and J by 2 bases, with 6 bases of the junction left unmatched. From germline, CDR1 is SGHRS and CDR2 YFSETQ. The length of the CDR3 is 13 residues. For the CDR3, the DNA is TGCGCCACCAAGACAGGGAACACAGATACGCAGTATTTT. This translates into CATKTGNTDTQYF.

The chain recombines TRBV4-2 with TRBJ2-7, with D unresolved. In germline, CDR1 is LGHNA, CDR2 YNFKEQ. The CDR3 sequence is 14 residues long. V lost 1 base and J lost 2, with 9 bases in between. The chain's CDR3 is CASSQGAGTYEQYF. The CDR3 region has the DNA TGTGCCAGCAGCCAAGGAGCAGGCACCTACGAGCAGTACTTC.

The rearrangement joins TRBV24-1 to TRBJ2-5; 8 bases fit TRBD2. The CDR3 totals 13 residues. Germline lookup yields CDR1 KGHDR and CDR2 SFDVKD. V gave up 10 bases and J gave up 4 bases; unmatched junction bases: 7. DNA of the CDR3: TGTGCCACTGACGTCCGGGGGGGAGAGACCCAGTACTTC. This sequence encodes CATDVRGGETQYF.

This clone was detected only once. J is TRBJ1-6 and V is TRBV5-1, with D perhaps matching TRBD1 (6 bases). The CDR3 loop spans 15 amino acids. From germline, CDR1 is SGHRS and CDR2 YFSETQ. With 6 bases removed from V and 5 bases from J, the gap between germline ends came to 15 bases. This CDR3 reads CASKVRDRNNSPLHF. Here the CDR3 DNA reads TGCGCCAGCAAGGTCCGAGACAGGAATAATTCACCCCTCCACTTT.

This clone was counted once. The V call is TRBV30, the J call TRBJ2-3; 8 bases line up with TRBD2. V was pared by 2 bases and J by 1 base, with 5 bases of the junction left unmatched. CDR3 length: 15 residues. Per the germline V gene, CDR1 is GTSNPN and CDR2 is SVGIG (reference sequence). CDR3 loop: CAWSYGGGGTDTQYF. CDR3 bases: TGTGCCTGGAGTTACGGGGGGGGCGGCACAGATACGCAGTATTTT.

This chain connects TRBV6-2 or TRBV6-3 to TRBJ2-7, with D uncertain. The CDR3 has 12 residues. Per germline, CDR1 MNHEY and CDR2 SVGEGT. V lost 5 bases, J lost 1 base, and 6 bases lay in between. The CDR3 is CASSTGSYEQYF. Here the CDR3 DNA reads TGTGCCAGCAGTACCGGGTCCTACGAGCAGTACTTC.

The chain combines TRBV11-2 with TRBJ1-1; D ambiguous. The CDR3 length is 16 residues. Trimming took off 3 bases at V and 3 bases at J, with 17 bases between the two ends. Germline V gene data show CDR1 as SGHAT and CDR2 as FQNNGV. This chain's CDR3 is CASSFRRGSLHTEAFF. The CDR3 region has the DNA TGTGCCAGCAGCTTTAGACGGGGATCGTTGCACACTGAAGCTTTCTTT.